Below, one T cell receptor (beta chain) is given with its context. The data belong to a study of blood T cell repertoires in COVID-19. Repertoires were generated with immunoSEQ multiplex PCR, while TCRdb's copy carries only in-frame clones and drops some. The table lists about 250,000 clones, around 91% of them singletons, with 2% to 3% in the top ten. Deletions cut 6 bases from V and 2 bases from J, with 10 bases between. The length of the CDR3 is 13 residues. V is TRBV12-3 or TRBV12-4 and J is TRBJ1-2; D unresolved. This receptor was taken from a woman aged 18-29 years who had recovered from COVID-19. Material: PBMCs or T cells enriched from blood (not recorded which). The CDR3 here is CASSRDKNYGYTF. CDR3 nucleotide sequence: TGTGCCAGCAGCCGAGATAAGAACTATGGCTACACCTTC.